This TCR beta chain stems from a study of OX40 agonist ivuxolimab in advanced cancers. Study as a whole: Dose-escalation cases comprised hepatocellular carcinoma, melanoma, renal cell or head and neck cancer.

Profiled with immunoSEQ multiplex PCR; TCRdb holds only in-frame clones, not every one. This table has some 40,000 clones, around 89% appearing once. Sequenced here: CD4+ or CD8+ T cells sorted from blood, sampled in a trial of the OX40 agonist ivuxolimab. The sequence was collected from an adult with an advanced solid tumor such as melanoma, head and neck, liver or kidney cancer.

The CDR3: CASSVPGSNQPQHF. The CDR3 nucleotides read TGTGCCAGCAGCGTACCGGGGAGCAATCAGCCCCAGCATTTT. The gene calls are TRBV2 and TRBJ1-5; D is undetermined. The V end was cut by 6 bases, the J end by 1 base, with 10 bases between. The CDR3 totals 14 residues. Germline V gene lookup returns CDR1 SNHLY and CDR2 FYNNEI.